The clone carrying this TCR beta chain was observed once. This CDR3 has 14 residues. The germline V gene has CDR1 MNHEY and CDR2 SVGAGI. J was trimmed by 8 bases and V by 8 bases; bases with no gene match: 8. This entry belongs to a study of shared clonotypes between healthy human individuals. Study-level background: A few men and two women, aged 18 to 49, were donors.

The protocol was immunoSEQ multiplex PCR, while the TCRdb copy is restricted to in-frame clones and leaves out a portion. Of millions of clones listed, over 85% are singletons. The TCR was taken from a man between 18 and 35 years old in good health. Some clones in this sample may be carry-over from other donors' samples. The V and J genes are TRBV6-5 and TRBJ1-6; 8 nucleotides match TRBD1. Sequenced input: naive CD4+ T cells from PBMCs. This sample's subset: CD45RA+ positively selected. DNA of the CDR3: TGTGCCAGCTCAGCCCAGGGGGCCTATTCACCCCTCCACTTT. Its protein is CASSAQGAYSPLHF.